The T cell receptor beta chain under discussion was sequenced for a study of blood T cell repertoires in COVID-19. Study-level background: The cDNA or gDNA used as material had been derived from T cells, B-cell-depleted T cells, or PBMCs.

Study processing details: Reference gene primer amplification in the assay estimated nucleated cell counts. Profiling relied on immunoSEQ multiplex PCR, and the TCRdb table lists in-frame clones only, not all of them. V, J and clone size are taken as reported in that table, and D and trimming were inferred from the DNA itself. Altogether 140,000 to 150,000 clones are present, over 75% being singletons, with the ten largest covering approximately 40%. The CDR3 contains 14 residues. Trimming pared 2 bases from V and 0 bases from J, leaving 4 bases between. Looked up from germline, CDR1 is SGHDN and CDR2 is FVKESK.

Sample: peripheral blood. The receptor comes from a human donor in a cohort sampled during active COVID-19. This rearrangement joins TRBV14 to TRBJ2-2; D is unresolved. The CDR3 reads CASSQLSNTGELFF. The CDR3 coding sequence is TGTGCCAGCAGCCAACTTTCGAACACCGGGGAGCTGTTTTTT.